This TCR beta chain was captured in a study of CD8 T cells in ankylosing spondylitis. Study-level findings and limits: Disease-linked clones reportedly showed significant enrichment in matched ankylosing spondylitis synovial fluid.

This CDR3 region has 11 residues. Trimming took off 5 bases at V and 8 bases at J, with 9 bases between the two ends. Germline values: CDR1 SEHNR, CDR2 FQNEAQ (reference sequence). By quantitative 5'-RACE with molecular barcodes, the TCR beta libraries were made. TCRdb analysed the 5' RACE reads with MiXCR anew, one entry per CDR3 protein. Among approximately 250,000 distinct CDR3 sequences listed, over 9.5% were seen once. Remarks on this clonotype: Antigen: not known.

The sample was blood, either unsorted or a sorted T cell fraction (not recorded which). The chain couples TRBV7-9 to TRBJ1-2, with D perhaps matching TRBD1 (5 bases). The clonotype was recovered from a male donor with ankylosing spondylitis or in good health (not recorded which). In nucleotides, the CDR3 is TGTGCCAGCAGCAACACAGGCGGCTACACCTTC. It specifies CASSNTGGYTF.